This T cell receptor (beta chain) was retrieved from a study of human CD4 T cells and Enterobacteriaceae. This CDR3 contains 13 residues. With 11 bases clipped from V and 1 base from J, the junction kept 6 bases outside the gene matches. CDR1 and CDR2 (germline): SNHLY, FYNNEI. This clone was found a few times. The antigen remains unidentified. Detection sensitivity for ex vivo total memory CD4+ was one cell in 200,000. The table came from immunoSEQ multiplex PCR; TCRdb's copy has only in-frame clones and leaves some out. The sample has just under 30,000 clones; 70% to 85% are singletons. Findings and caveats of the study: In the top 5%: 11 of 19 and about two thirds of the roughly 30 cross-reactive clonotypes.

Memory CD4+ T cells were sorted as all CD4+ cells except CD45RA+CCR7+CD95- naive cells, over 98% pure. Sorted cells lacked CD8+, CD14+, CD16+, CD56+, CD19+ and CD25-bright cells. The rearrangement joins TRBV2 to TRBJ2-3; 7 positions agree with TRBD1. The sequence was obtained from a human donor in good health. Input material: memory CD4+ T cells from blood. CDR3: CAGRDSGTDTQYF. CDR3 DNA sequence: TGTGCCGGCCGGGACAGTGGCACAGATACGCAGTATTTT.